Below, 23 T cell receptor beta chains from the same sample are listed, as sequenced in a study of blood T cells in healthy people across ages. A J-beta primer mix and a sample-barcoded 5' primer were used in a second PCR of about 7 to 11 cycles. TCRdb passed the 5' RACE reads through MiXCR, listing each CDR3 protein once. The repertoire holds just over 1 million distinct CDR3 sequences, with around 45% as singletons. The sample taken for sequencing was blood. These receptors all stem from a woman aged 55 to 70 in good health.

The V gene is TRBV4-1, the J gene TRBJ2-7, with 10 bases that match TRBD1. Trimming at V came to 3 bases and at J to 4 bases, leaving 6 bases not matched to a gene. This CDR3 is built from 15 residues. Per germline, CDR1 MGHRA and CDR2 YSYEKL. CDR3 protein: CASSQLTGGSYEQYF. DNA for the CDR3: TGCGCCAGCAGCCAGCTGACAGGGGGCTCATACGAGCAGTACTTC.

This clonotype was seen once. This chain uses TRBV27 with TRBJ2-1; possible D gene TRBD2, 5 bases. Deletions cut 8 bases from V and 0 bases from J, with 20 bases between. This CDR3 contains 17 residues. Germline V gene sequence: CDR1 MNHEY, CDR2 SMNVEV (reference sequence). This CDR3 is CASFFGKRASSYNEQFF. The DNA for the CDR3 is TGTGCCAGCTTTTTCGGCAAGAGGGCCAGCTCCTACAATGAGCAGTTCTTC.

As for this clonotype: A much larger clone sits a single nucleotide away, making a read error possible. The chain joins TRBV7-2 to TRBJ2-4, with 10 nucleotides matching TRBD1. CDR3 length equals 17 residues. Germline loops: CDR1 SGHTA, CDR2 FQGNSA. Trimming cost V 5 bases and J 9 bases; bases outside gene matches: 16. The CDR3 nucleotides read TGTGCCAGCAGCCCAATGTGGGACAGGGGAGGTGAAAGCATTCAGTACTTC. This gives the protein CASSPMWDRGGESIQYF.

The chain links TRBV6-6 to TRBJ2-1; TRBD1 matches 7 bases. The J call may be wrong; the DNA end is better matched by TRBJ2-7. This CDR3 region has 13 residues. Per the germline V gene, CDR1 is MNHNY and CDR2 is SVGAGI (reference sequence). The CDR3 sequence is CASSPGTATKQYF. CDR3 nucleotides: TGTGCCAGCAGTCCCGGGACAGCCACCAAGCAGTACTTC.

This CDR3 is CASSLTGDAGKTQYF. The CDR3 DNA is TGTGCCAGCAGCTTGACAGGGGACGCGGGAAAGACCCAGTACTTC. The chain joins TRBV7-2 to TRBJ2-7; 8 nucleotides match TRBD1. The last part of the DNA fits TRBJ2-5 better; the J call may be wrong. The length of the CDR3 is 15 residues. Germline V gene data show CDR1 as SGHTA and CDR2 as FQGNSA.

In nucleotides, the CDR3 is TGCAGCGAAACAGGGAATGGACGTTACGAGCAGTACTTC. Its translation is CSETGNGRYEQYF. The chain uses TRBV29-1 and TRBJ2-7; TRBD1 might be the D (6 bases). With 7 bases removed from V and 4 bases from J, the gap between germline ends came to 17 bases. Germline V CDR1 and CDR2: SQVTM, ANQGSEA. The length of the CDR3 is 13 residues.

The V gene is TRBV12-3 or TRBV12-4, the J gene TRBJ2-3; 7 positions match TRBD2. J was trimmed by 1 base and V by 6 bases; bases with no gene match: 4. The length of the CDR3 is 14 residues. CDR3 nucleotides: TGTGCCAGCAGCCGGGGGGAGGGCACAGATACGCAGTATTTT. Protein: CASSRGEGTDTQYF.

The rearrangement links TRBV6-1 to TRBJ2-1; TRBD1 agrees at 7 bases. Looked up from germline, CDR1 is MNHNS and CDR2 is SASEGT. The trim removed 6 bases at V and 7 bases at J, leaving 6 bases unmatched. This CDR3 contains 13 residues. The CDR3 region has the DNA TGTGCCAGCAGGCAAAGACAGGGAAATGAGCAGTTCTTC. It translates to CASRQRQGNEQFF.

This clonotype was counted once. A read error is possible here, since a much larger clone lies one base away. The chain joins TRBV2 to TRBJ2-1; TRBD1 matches 7 bases. The CDR3 has 15 residues. Looked up from germline, CDR1 is SNHLY and CDR2 is FYNNEI. This CDR3 is CASSEIRQGRNGQFF. The CDR3 DNA follows: TGTGCCAGCAGTGAAATCCGACAGGGTCGAAATGGGCAGTTCTTC.

In this sample, this clonotype turned up a few times. The chain uses TRBV12-3 or TRBV12-4 and TRBJ1-6, with D hard to call. There are 12 residues in the CDR3. V gave up 3 bases and J gave up 10 bases, with 7 bases separating them. As DNA, the CDR3 is TGTGCCAGCAGTTTGGCTCACTCACCCCTCCACTTT. It encodes CASSLAHSPLHF.

V is TRBV7-2 and J is TRBJ2-1, with TRBD2 matching over 8 bases. J gave up 10 bases and V 2 bases, and 7 bases lay outside the gene matches. CDR3 length: 14 amino acids. Germline V CDR1 and CDR2: SGHTA, FQGNSA. The CDR3 region has the DNA TGTGCCAGCAGCTTATGGCTAGCGGGCTACGAGCAGTTCTTC. Translated: CASSLWLAGYEQFF.

This clonotype was detected a few times. The gene calls are TRBV7-2 and TRBJ2-6; 9 positions match TRBD1. V gave up 9 bases and J gave up 0 bases; unmatched junction bases: 6. The CDR3 consists of 16 residues. The V gene's germline CDR1 is SGHTA and CDR2 FQGNSA. DNA for the CDR3: TGTGCCAGGGGACAGGGTCCGGGCTCTGGGGCCAACGTCCTGACTTTC. Its protein product is CARGQGPGSGANVLTF.

There are many counts of this clonotype. J is TRBJ2-1 and V is TRBV12-3 or TRBV12-4; 9 bases agree with TRBD2. The CDR3 totals 15 residues. V dropped 6 bases and J dropped 3; count of bases not matched to a gene: 6. CDR3: CASSRSGGRYNEQFF. The CDR3 coding sequence is TGTGCCAGCAGCCGGAGCGGGGGGCGCTACAATGAGCAGTTCTTC.

V gene TRBV18 combines with J gene TRBJ1-1; weak D call: TRBD1 (5 bases). CDR3 length: 15 amino acids. Trimming took 2 bases from V and 2 from J, leaving 12 bases between them. CDR1 is KGHSH and CDR2 is LQKENI in the germline V gene. CDR3 sequence (DNA): TGTGCCAGCTCACCAAGGAGACAGAGAAACACTGAAGCTTTCTTT. Its protein is CASSPRRQRNTEAFF.

With regard to this clonotype: Germline and junction disagree at one end, which may indicate a read error. The chain carries TRBV4-1 and TRBJ2-1; 7 bases match TRBD2. Germline V gene sequence: CDR1 MGHRA, CDR2 YSYEKL. The CDR3 is 15 amino acids. DNA of the CDR3: TGCGCCAGCAGCCAAACTAGCGACTCCTTCAATGAGCAGTTCTTC. Protein: CASSQTSDSFNEQFF.

There are a few counts of this clonotype. The V call is TRBV5-1, the J call TRBJ2-3, with 11 bases lining up with TRBD2. The CDR3 sequence is 15 residues long. The J segment lost 0 bases and the V segment lost 8 bases, leaving 5 bases of the junction unmatched. Germline loops: CDR1 SGHRS, CDR2 YFSETQ. CDR3 sequence (DNA): TGCGCCAGTAGGCGACTAGCGGGGAGCACAGATACGCAGTATTTT. This translates into CASRRLAGSTDTQYF.

The J gene is TRBJ2-7, the V gene TRBV7-2; possibly TRBD1 for D (5 bases). This CDR3 is 15 amino acids long. Germline CDR1 is SGHTA and CDR2 is FQGNSA. The ends were cut back, 1 base at V and 7 bases at J, with 17 bases in the middle. The CDR3 spells CASSLVVGLYNEQYF. The CDR3 DNA reads as TGTGCCAGCAGCTTAGTTGTGGGGCTCTACAATGAGCAGTACTTC.

This sequence joins TRBV12-3 or TRBV12-4 and TRBJ2-1; TRBD1 might be the D (6 bases). The CDR3 runs to 11 residues. Trimming shortened V by 5 bases and J by 12 bases, and 11 bases separated the two germline ends. The CDR3 DNA reads as TGTGCCAGCAGTAAATCCAGGGGGCAGTTCTTC. Translating it yields CASSKSRGQFF.

The V call is TRBV7-9, the J call TRBJ1-1, with D possibly TRBD1 on 5 matching bases. V shed 5 bases and J shed 3 bases, with 16 bases lying between them. This CDR3 contains 15 residues. Germline V gene lookup returns CDR1 SEHNR and CDR2 FQNEAQ (reference sequence). The CDR3 reads CASSPYRGAHTEAFF. The CDR3 nucleotides are TGTGCCAGCAGCCCTTACCGCGGGGCGCACACTGAAGCTTTCTTT.

This clonotype was detected only a few times. CDR3 nucleotide sequence: TGTGCCAGCAGCCAAGATAAACGGTTGGGTGACATTCAGTACTTC. Residues: CASSQDKRLGDIQYF. This chain connects TRBV14 to TRBJ2-4; no clear D gene. Germline CDR1 is SGHDN and CDR2 is FVKESK. CDR3 length: 15 amino acids. V dropped 0 bases and J dropped 8 bases, with 14 bases sitting between them. The entire variable domain, with the rest obtained from reference TRBV14 and TRBJ2-4, is as follows: EAGVTQFPSHSVIEKGQTVTLRCDPISGHDNLYWYRRVMGKEIKFLLHFVKESKQDESGMPNNRFLAERTGGTYSTLKVQPAELEDSGVYFCASSQDKRLGDIQYFGAGTRLSVL.

CDR3 DNA sequence: TGCAGTGCTAGGTCCTACGAAAGCTCCTACAATGAGCAGTTCTTC. It codes for CSARSYESSYNEQFF. V gene TRBV20-1 combines with J gene TRBJ2-1; D not certain. Germline V lookup: CDR1 DFQATT, CDR2 SNEGSKA (reference sequence). The CDR3 totals 15 residues. Trimming took 3 bases from V and 0 from J, leaving 12 bases between them.

About this clonotype: An end of the junction differs from the germline gene, which may be a read error. V gene TRBV12-3 or TRBV12-4 combines with J gene TRBJ2-3; 9 positions match TRBD2. The CDR3 sequence is 14 residues long. The CDR3 spells CASRREGPTDTEYF. Written as DNA, the CDR3 is TGTGCCAGCAGGCGGGAGGGCCCCACAGATACGGAGTATTTT.

This clonotype was detected only a few times. This may stem from a read error, because a much larger clone lies one nucleotide away. CDR3 protein: CASSVTFSYNEQYF. DNA for the CDR3: TGTGCCAGCAGTGTAACCTTCTCCTACAATGAGCAGTACTTC. The chain employs TRBV2 and TRBJ2-1; D is unclear. The last part of the DNA fits TRBJ2-7 better; the J call may be wrong. The CDR3 is made up of 14 amino acids. Germline CDR1 is SNHLY and CDR2 is FYNNEI.